Below, 29 T cell receptor beta chains from the same sample are listed, as sequenced in a study of blood T cell repertoires in COVID-19. Assay used: immunoSEQ multiplex PCR; TCRdb lists only in-frame clones, some missing. The data contain fewer than 250,000 clones, under 90% of them singletons. The sample consisted of PBMCs or T cells enriched from blood (not recorded which). The receptors shown here come from a woman aged 50 to 60 with acute COVID-19.

The genes are TRBV11-2 and TRBJ2-5, with 16 bases identical to TRBD2. There are 18 residues in the CDR3. Germline-derived CDR1 and CDR2 are SGHAT and FQNNGV. With V trimmed by 4 bases and J by 2 bases, 7 bases remained unmatched. This chain's CDR3 is CASSSPGLAGGPQETQYF. Written as DNA, the CDR3 is TGTGCCAGCAGCTCCCCGGGACTAGCGGGAGGGCCACAAGAGACCCAGTACTTC.

V usage is TRBV4-3 and J usage is TRBJ1-2, with 7 bases matching TRBD1. The germline V gene has CDR1 LGHNA and CDR2 YSLEER. The CDR3 sequence is 15 residues long. The ends lost 4 bases at V and 2 bases at J; junction bases unmatched: 7. CDR3 bases: TGCGCCAGCAGCCCGCGACAGGGTAAGAACTATGGCTACACCTTC. Its protein product is CASSPRQGKNYGYTF.

J is TRBJ2-1 and V is TRBV7-3; 10 bases are shared with TRBD2. Losses at the gene ends were 4 bases for V and 6 bases for J; bases not matched to a gene: 6. CDR3 length: 15 amino acids. Per germline, CDR1 SGHTA and CDR2 FQGTGA. The CDR3 loop is CASSSIAGGFNEQFF. CDR3 DNA sequence: TGTGCCAGCAGCTCTATAGCGGGAGGCTTCAATGAGCAGTTCTTC.

The CDR3 protein is CASSSMTGGDNTQYF. The CDR3 coding sequence is TGTGCCAGCAGTTCAATGACAGGGGGGGATAATACGCAGTATTTT. The chain carries TRBV7-2 and TRBJ2-3, with TRBD1 matching 9 bases. This CDR3 region has 15 residues. V was clipped by 6 bases and J by 7 bases; unmatched bases: 11. Germline values: CDR1 SGHTA, CDR2 FQGNSA. The variable domain in full, completed from reference TRBV7-2 and TRBJ2-3, reads GAGVSQSPSNKVTEKGKDVELRCDPISGHTALYWYRQSLGQGLEFLIYFQGNSAPDKSGLPSDRFSAERTGGSVSTLTIQRTQQEDSAVYLCASSSMTGGDNTQYFGPGTRLTVL.

The chain joins TRBV5-1 to TRBJ2-3; TRBD1 might be the D (6 bases). The CDR3 is made up of 14 amino acids. The germline V gene encodes CDR1 SGHRS and CDR2 YFSETQ. Deletions cut 4 bases from V and 0 bases from J, with 9 bases between. CDR3 nucleotides: TGCGCCAGCAGCCCCGACAGGAGCACAGATACGCAGTATTTT. As protein: CASSPDRSTDTQYF.

The V and J genes are TRBV9 and TRBJ2-2, with D possibly matching TRBD1 (6 bases). This CDR3 has 17 amino acids. Germline CDR1 SGDLS, CDR2 YYNGEE. V was trimmed by 0 bases and J by 0 bases, leaving 12 bases between them. DNA for the CDR3: TGTGCCAGCAGCGTAGCTCAGGGACACACGAACACCGGGGAGCTGTTTTTT. This translates into CASSVAQGHTNTGELFF.

The chain is built from TRBV5-1 and TRBJ2-2; a weak D match, TRBD2 (7 bases). Germline CDR1 is SGHRS and CDR2 is YFSETQ. The CDR3 extends over 16 amino acids. V was cut by 4 bases and J by 4 bases, with 17 bases left in between. CDR3 amino acids: CASSQEGGQATGELFF. CDR3 coding DNA: TGCGCCAGCAGCCAAGAGGGGGGGCAGGCCACCGGGGAGCTGTTTTTT.

The chain combines TRBV25-1 with TRBJ2-1; D might be TRBD2 (7 bases). The V and J ends lost 6 bases and 1 base respectively, with 13 bases between them. CDR1 is MGHDK, CDR2 SYGVNS, per germline. CDR3 length: 15 amino acids. The CDR3 reads CASRDSGMSYNEQFF. The CDR3, as DNA: TGTGCCAGCAGGGACAGCGGGATGTCCTACAATGAGCAGTTCTTC.

V and J are TRBV15 and TRBJ2-7; tentative D call: TRBD1 (6 bases). V was clipped by 0 bases and J by 3 bases, with 12 bases between them. From germline, CDR1 is LNHNV and CDR2 YYDKDF (reference sequence). The CDR3 runs to 15 residues. The CDR3 region has the DNA TGTGCCACCAGCAGAGACAGCGTAGGGGGCTACGAGCAGTACTTC. Its protein is CATSRDSVGGYEQYF. Looking up the rest from reference TRBV15 and TRBJ2-7 gives the full variable domain: DAMVIQNPRYQVTQFGKPVTLSCSQTLNHNVMYWYQQKSSQAPKLLFHYYDKDFNNEADTPDNFQSRRPNTSFCFLDIRSPGLGDTAMYLCATSRDSVGGYEQYFGPGTRLTVT.

This chain joins TRBV3-1 (or the pseudogene TRBV3-2) and TRBJ2-7; 7 nucleotides align to TRBD2. J gave up 0 bases and V 1 base, and 3 bases lay outside the gene matches. The CDR3 consists of 15 residues. Germline V gene data show CDR1 as LGHDT and CDR2 as YNNKEL (reference sequence). CDR3 in DNA: TGTGCCAGCAGCCAAGCTCTAGCGGTCTCCTACGAGCAGTACTTC. Its translation: CASSQALAVSYEQYF.

The rearrangement links TRBV9 to TRBJ1-1, with 8 nucleotides matching TRBD1. This CDR3 region has 14 residues. V lost 2 bases to trimming and J lost 4 bases; unmatched junction nucleotides: 4. Germline assignment: CDR1 SGDLS and CDR2 YYNGEE. The CDR3 protein is CASSVQGAATEAFF. CDR3 nucleotides: TGTGCCAGCAGCGTCCAGGGGGCAGCCACTGAAGCTTTCTTT.

The rearrangement links TRBV10-3 to TRBJ2-7; TRBD1 matches 7 bases. The length of the CDR3 is 12 residues. Germline V gene data show CDR1 as ENHRY and CDR2 as SYGVKD. After removal of 0 bases from V and 13 bases from J, the junction contained 6 bases not matched to a gene. In nucleotides, the CDR3 is TGTGCCATCAGTGAGTCCCAGGGACAGTTTTACTTC. Translated, it gives CAISESQGQFYF.

The chain carries TRBV24-1 and TRBJ2-3; TRBD1 matches at 9 bases. Germline lookup yields CDR1 KGHDR and CDR2 SFDVKD. The ends lost 4 bases at V and 1 base at J; junction bases unmatched: 8. The CDR3 runs 17 residues. CDR3 sequence reads: CATSDPGTGQGTDTQYF. The CDR3 bases are TGTGCCACCAGTGACCCCGGGACAGGGCAGGGCACAGATACGCAGTATTTT.

V usage is TRBV27 and J usage is TRBJ2-1, with TRBD2 identical over 9 bases. From germline, CDR1 is MNHEY and CDR2 SMNVEV (reference sequence). The V gene end was trimmed by 3 bases and the J gene end by 7 bases; junction bases not matched to a gene: 13. There are 17 residues in the CDR3. In nucleotides, the CDR3 is TGTGCCAGCAGTTTTAGGGTTTTAGCGGGAGATAGTAATGAGCAGTTCTTC. This gives the protein CASSFRVLAGDSNEQFF.

Here the CDR3 reads CASSEGVSGELFF. DNA for the CDR3: TGTGCCAGCAGTGAAGGGGTTTCCGGGGAGCTGTTTTTT. The chain has TRBV6-4 and TRBJ2-2, with D possibly matching TRBD1 (5 bases). V lost 3 bases to trimming and J lost 6 bases, with 8 bases between them. The V gene's germline CDR1 is MRHNA and CDR2 SNTAGT. The CDR3 consists of 13 residues.

CDR3 region: CASSFSRNEQYF. The CDR3 DNA reads TGTGCCAGCAGTTTCTCCCGTAACGAGCAGTACTTC. V is TRBV28 and J is TRBJ2-7; no firm D call. This CDR3 contains 12 residues. V was trimmed by 3 bases and J by 5 bases, leaving 8 bases between them. CDR1 is MDHEN and CDR2 is SYDVKM in the germline V gene.

The V call is TRBV30, the J call TRBJ2-7; 9 bases are a match to TRBD1. The germline V gene encodes CDR1 GTSNPN and CDR2 SVGIG (reference sequence). The CDR3 is 14 amino acids. Unmatched junction bases numbered 8, after V lost 4 bases and J lost 4 bases. The CDR3 here is CAWISRDRVYEQYF. Written as DNA, the CDR3 is TGTGCCTGGATATCCCGGGACAGGGTTTACGAGCAGTACTTC.

The rearrangement links TRBV2 to TRBJ1-4; D not certain. This CDR3 region has 15 residues. Trimming left V 5 bases short and J 10 bases short, with 20 bases between. The germline V gene encodes CDR1 SNHLY and CDR2 FYNNEI. CDR3 nucleotide sequence: TGTGCCAGCAGTCCAATTGACGGCACACGGGGAAAACTGTTTTTT. The encoded protein is CASSPIDGTRGKLFF.

The rearrangement links TRBV7-8 to TRBJ1-3; the match to TRBD1 covers 9 bases. CDR3 length: 15 residues. Trimming took 3 bases from V and 0 from J; bases not matched to a gene: 0. Per germline, CDR1 SGHVS and CDR2 FQNEAQ. This CDR3 reads CASSLTGGSGNTIYF. In DNA form, the CDR3 reads TGTGCCAGCAGCTTGACAGGGGGCTCTGGAAACACCATATATTTT.

The chain couples TRBV21-1 to TRBJ2-7; the table's D call TRBD2 went unverified against the DNA. TRBV21-1 is deemed a pseudogene. The CDR3 is made up of 18 amino acids. This chain's CDR3 is CASSKHLTDAGSSYEQYF. CDR3 nucleotide sequence: TGTGCCAGCAGCAAACACCTAACGGACGCGGGCAGCTCCTACGAGCAGTACTTC.

In its sample, this clone was seen once. V is TRBV6-5 and J is TRBJ1-4; D remains unclear. V shed 1 base and J shed 6 bases, with 6 bases lying between them. Germline CDR1 and CDR2: MNHEY and SVGAGI. The CDR3 sequence is 13 residues long. As DNA, the CDR3 is TGTGCCAGCAGTTACTATTCGGATGAAAAACTGTTTTTT. It translates to CASSYYSDEKLFF.

The CDR3 spells CASSTTVPGQPQHF. For the CDR3, the DNA is TGTGCCAGCAGTACCACGGTACCCGGGCAGCCCCAGCATTTT. V is TRBV28 and J is TRBJ1-5; D remains unclear. V lost 5 bases, J lost 7 bases, and 15 bases lay in between. The CDR3 covers 14 residues. The germline CDR1 and CDR2 sequences are MDHEN and SYDVKM.

The chain links TRBV18 to TRBJ2-2; D remains ambiguous. Germline CDR1 reads KGHSH; CDR2 reads LQKENI. CDR3 length: 13 amino acids. Trimming shortened V by 4 bases and J by 7 bases, and 10 bases separated the two germline ends. CDR3: CASSRGSNGELFF. CDR3 nucleotide sequence: TGTGCCAGCTCACGAGGTTCGAACGGGGAGCTGTTTTTT.

The J gene is TRBJ2-1, the V gene TRBV7-2; 9 bases line up with TRBD2. Germline V lookup: CDR1 SGHTA, CDR2 FQGNSA. The CDR3 has 15 amino acids. The V and J ends lost 5 bases and 8 bases, in that order; junction bases with no gene match: 10. CDR3 sequence: CASSPPGLAGHEQFF. The CDR3 DNA follows: TGTGCCAGCAGCCCCCCCGGCCTAGCGGGGCATGAGCAGTTCTTC.

This clone was recorded once. The chain recombines TRBV28 with TRBJ2-1, with 12 positions matching TRBD2. Germline-derived CDR1 and CDR2 are MDHEN and SYDVKM. This CDR3 has 18 amino acids. V trimming: 6 bases; J trimming: 9 bases; junction bases outside the gene matches: 18. The CDR3 loop is CASRRRQTSGSPLSEQFF. The CDR3 bases are TGTGCCAGCAGGAGAAGACAGACTAGCGGGAGTCCCCTCTCTGAGCAGTTCTTC.

This chain connects TRBV7-2 to TRBJ1-5, with D perhaps matching TRBD1 (6 bases). From germline, CDR1 is SGHTA and CDR2 FQGNSA. V lost 5 bases and J 7 bases, leaving 15 bases between the germline ends. The CDR3 is 14 amino acids. The CDR3 is CASSHGLTGQPQHF. DNA of the CDR3: TGTGCCAGCAGCCACGGCCTCACAGGGCAGCCCCAGCATTTT.

The chain carries TRBV15 and TRBJ2-4; 10 positions match TRBD1. Germline-derived CDR1 and CDR2 are LNHNV and YYDKDF (reference sequence). Trimming cost V 5 bases and J 1 base; bases outside gene matches: 2. The CDR3 is 15 residues long. The CDR3 spells CATSPGQGAKNIQYF. CDR3 coding DNA: TGTGCCACCAGCCCGGGACAGGGGGCCAAAAACATTCAGTACTTC. The variable domain in full, with the rest retrieved from reference TRBV15 and TRBJ2-4, is DAMVIQNPRYQVTQFGKPVTLSCSQTLNHNVMYWYQQKSSQAPKLLFHYYDKDFNNEADTPDNFQSRRPNTSFCFLDIRSPGLGDTAMYLCATSPGQGAKNIQYFGAGTRLSVL.

The chain recombines TRBV6-6 with TRBJ2-2, with D possibly TRBD1 on 6 matching bases. The CDR3 runs to 15 residues. V gave up 7 bases and J gave up 2 bases, with 14 bases separating them. CDR1 is MNHNY and CDR2 is SVGAGI in the germline V gene (reference sequence). The CDR3 region has the DNA TGTGCCAGCACGTACCAGACAGGAAACACCGGGGAGCTGTTTTTT. Translation gives CASTYQTGNTGELFF.

The chain has TRBV19 and TRBJ2-7, with 10 bases identical to TRBD2. V was clipped by 9 bases and J by 6 bases; unmatched bases: 8. This CDR3 is 13 amino acids long. From germline, CDR1 is LNHDA and CDR2 SQIVND (reference sequence). The CDR3 DNA follows: TGTGCCAGACACAGCGGGGGGGTGTGCGAGCAGTACTTC. Protein product: CARHSGGVCEQYF.